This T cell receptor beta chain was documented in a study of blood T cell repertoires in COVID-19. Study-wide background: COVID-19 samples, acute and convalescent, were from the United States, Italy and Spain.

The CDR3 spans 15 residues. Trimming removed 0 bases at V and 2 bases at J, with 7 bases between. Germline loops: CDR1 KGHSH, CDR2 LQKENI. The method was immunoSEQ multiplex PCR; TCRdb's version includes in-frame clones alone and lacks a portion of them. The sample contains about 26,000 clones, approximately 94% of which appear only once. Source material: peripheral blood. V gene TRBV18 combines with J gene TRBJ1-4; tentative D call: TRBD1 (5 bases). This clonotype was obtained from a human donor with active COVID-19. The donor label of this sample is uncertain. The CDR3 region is CASSPPRDTNEKLFF. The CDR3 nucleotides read TGTGCCAGCTCACCACCGCGGGACACTAATGAAAAACTGTTTTTT.